The present T cell receptor beta chain was sequenced within a study of regulatory T cells in long-lasting Graves disease. Notes on the study in general: Graves' patients with persistent disease showed TCR diversity lower than patients newly diagnosed.

CDR3 length: 16 residues. V shed 6 bases and J 3 bases; nucleotides not matched to a gene: 9. Germline loops: CDR1 WSHSY, CDR2 SAAADI. Indicated time point: newly diagnosed GD, antithyroid drugs for less than 3 months. PBMC-derived RNA was used for the TCR library. Graves' disease diagnosis relied on American Thyroid Association guidelines. This clonotype was counted between two and nine times. Its antigen is unidentified. CDR3 regions were amplified by Arm-PCR using iRepertoire HTBI primers to build TCR beta libraries. As processed by the authors: Samples revealed around 56 TRBV and fewer than 15 TRBJ segments. TCRdb called the multiplex PCR reads again in MiXCR, with one record for every CDR3 protein. Here the V and J calls rest on TCRdb's processing, not on the authors' analysis. The sample shows 400,000 to 450,000 distinct CDR3 sequences, 15% of them seen only once. These data also featured in a second study, about T cells in Graves' hyperthyroidism and ophthalmopathy. That work adds: With the HTBI primer set, the TCR CDR3 went through a first round of RT-PCR.

The sequence derives from a woman younger than 45 with Graves disease. This sample comprised peripheral blood mononuclear cells (PBMCs), obtained at new diagnosis, from a patient treated with antithyroid drugs. This chain connects TRBV10-2 to TRBJ2-5, with 11 bases identical to TRBD1. CDR3 in DNA: TGCGCCAGCAGGGAAACCGGGACAGGGGGGAAAGAGACCCAGTACTTC. Protein sequence: CASRETGTGGKETQYF.